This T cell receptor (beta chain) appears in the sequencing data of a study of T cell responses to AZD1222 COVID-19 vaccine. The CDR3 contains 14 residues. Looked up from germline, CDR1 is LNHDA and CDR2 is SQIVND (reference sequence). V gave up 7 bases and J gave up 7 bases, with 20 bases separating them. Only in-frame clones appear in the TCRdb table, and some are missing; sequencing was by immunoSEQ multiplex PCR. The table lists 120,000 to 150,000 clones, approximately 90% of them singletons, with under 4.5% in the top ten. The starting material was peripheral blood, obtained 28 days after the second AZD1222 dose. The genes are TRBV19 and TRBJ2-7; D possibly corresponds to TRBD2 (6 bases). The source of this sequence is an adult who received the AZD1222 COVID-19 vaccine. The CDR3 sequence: CASTPGSLAREQYF. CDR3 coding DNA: TGTGCCAGTACCCCCGGGAGCCTCGCGAGGGAGCAGTACTTC.